This T cell receptor (beta chain) was profiled in a study of cytomegalovirus exposure and HLA in healthy donors. This CDR3 spans 12 amino acids. CDR1 and CDR2 (germline): MNHEY, SMNVEV (reference sequence). Trimming stripped 5 bases from V and 3 bases from J, with 8 bases between. The PCR made use of 60 Vbeta and 13 Jbeta primers. The repertoire was sequenced with immunoSEQ multiplex PCR; TCRdb's copy has only in-frame clones and lacks some. The table lists about 170,000 clones, around 80% of them singletons. The sequencing input was PBMCs. The receptor was isolated from a woman between 18 and 30 years old in good health and CMV-seronegative. V is TRBV27 and J is TRBJ2-7, with unresolved D. CDR3 bases: TGTGCCAGCAGTAACCGGTACTACGAGCAGTACTTC. Its protein is CASSNRYYEQYF.